The 17 T cell receptor beta chains given below trace back to one sample, sequenced in a study of Ad26.COV2.S vaccination and SARS-CoV-2 variants. The data were produced by immunoSEQ multiplex PCR, yet TCRdb's version contains in-frame clones alone and is incomplete. The repertoire holds hundreds of thousands of clones, with 92% as singletons. Indicated treatment: 19 received Ad26.COV2.S at low or high dose, single or two shots; a few received placebo; per-sample allocation not given. Sample collection was performed on day 63 after the first vaccine or placebo injection. Sequencing was performed on peripheral blood, taken in a trial of Ad26.COV2.S vaccine versus placebo. These receptors originate from a person aged 18-65 years who received the Ad26.COV2.S COVID-19 vaccine or a placebo.

The chain is built from TRBV5-6 and TRBJ1-2; D is unclear. Germline lookup yields CDR1 SGHDT and CDR2 YYEEEE. CDR3 length: 13 amino acids. Trimming took 0 bases from V and 7 from J, leaving 10 bases between them. CDR3 sequence (DNA): TGTGCCAGCAGCTTGGGGGGAATGGGTGGCTACACCTTC. Its translation is CASSLGGMGGYTF.

V gene TRBV11-2 combines with J gene TRBJ2-1; D unresolved. The V gene lost 1 base and the J gene lost 6 bases, with 16 bases spanning the gap. Germline loops: CDR1 SGHAT, CDR2 FQNNGV. The CDR3 runs to 16 residues. The CDR3 reads CASSLGPSQPLNEQFF. CDR3 coding DNA: TGTGCCAGCAGCTTAGGGCCGTCACAACCCCTCAATGAGCAGTTCTTC.

J is TRBJ2-1 and V is TRBV5-8; tentatively, D is TRBD1 (6 bases). The CDR3 totals 16 residues. CDR1 and CDR2 (germline): SGHTS, YDEGEE. V shed 0 bases and J shed 8 bases, with 18 bases lying between them. CDR3 protein: CASSLGPNRVAHEQFF. In nucleotides, the CDR3 is TGTGCCAGCAGCTTGGGACCGAACAGGGTAGCGCATGAGCAGTTCTTC.

This clone was seen once. V usage is TRBV3-1 (or the pseudogene TRBV3-2) and J usage is TRBJ2-5; 12 bases are shared with TRBD1. Germline V gene lookup returns CDR1 LGHDT and CDR2 YNNKEL (reference sequence). Trimming at V came to 5 bases and at J to 6 bases, leaving 10 bases not matched to a gene. The CDR3 runs to 16 residues. As DNA, the CDR3 is TGTGCCAGCAGCTCTCCGGGACAGGGGGCTTGGAAGACCCAGTACTTC. Its translation: CASSSPGQGAWKTQYF.

This sequence joins TRBV18 and TRBJ2-5; D unresolved. V was cut by 5 bases and J by 2 bases, with 9 bases left in between. The CDR3 is made up of 13 amino acids. The germline gives CDR1 KGHSH, CDR2 LQKENI. Here the CDR3 DNA reads TGTGCCAGCTCAACAGTGACGCAAGAGACCCAGTACTTC. Amino acids: CASSTVTQETQYF.

The chain recombines TRBV18 with TRBJ2-7, with D possibly TRBD2 on 5 matching bases. CDR3 length: 16 amino acids. Trimming shortened V by 5 bases and J by 0 bases, and 17 bases separated the two germline ends. Germline CDR1 and CDR2: KGHSH and LQKENI. The CDR3 is CASSSLVPPTSYEQYF. The CDR3 DNA reads as TGTGCCAGCTCATCACTAGTTCCCCCAACCTCCTACGAGCAGTACTTC.

The CDR3 DNA reads as TGTGCCAGCACAACAGGGGTTCGTTACACTGAAGCTTTCTTT. This translates into CASTTGVRYTEAFF. This chain joins TRBV6-5 and TRBJ1-1; 7 nucleotides line up with TRBD1. This CDR3 has 14 amino acids. The V segment lost 7 bases and the J segment 3 bases; nucleotides outside the gene matches: 8. Looked up from germline, CDR1 is MNHEY and CDR2 is SVGAGI.

The genes are TRBV25-1 and TRBJ2-3, with 8 bases lining up with TRBD2. Germline assignment: CDR1 MGHDK and CDR2 SYGVNS. There are 17 residues in the CDR3. The J segment lost 4 bases and the V segment lost 1 base, leaving 10 bases of the junction unmatched. The CDR3 here is CASSEWGIGGASDTQYF. Here the CDR3 DNA reads TGTGCCAGCAGTGAATGGGGAATCGGGGGGGCTTCAGATACGCAGTATTTT.

The V gene is TRBV6-5, the J gene TRBJ2-7; the match to TRBD2 covers 8 bases. Germline loops: CDR1 MNHEY, CDR2 SVGAGI. V lost 6 bases to trimming and J lost 2 bases; unmatched junction nucleotides: 9. The CDR3 loop spans 15 amino acids. The CDR3 DNA follows: TGTGCCAGCAGCTTACGGGGGGGCCCAGCCTACGAGCAGTACTTC. Its translation is CASSLRGGPAYEQYF.

The CDR3, as DNA: TGTGCCAGCAGCCGGGACAGGTCTTTCCACGAGCAGTACTTC. Translation: CASSRDRSFHEQYF. This chain uses TRBV7-9 with TRBJ2-7, with 8 bases matching TRBD1. The length of the CDR3 is 14 residues. Germline CDR1 SEHNR, CDR2 FQNEAQ (reference sequence). The trim removed 5 bases at V and 5 bases at J, leaving 8 bases unmatched.

This clone was seen a single time. The CDR3 nucleotides read TGCGCCAGCAGCCAAGATATAGGGGGCCGTGGGGAGACCCAGTACTTC. Its protein product is CASSQDIGGRGETQYF. The chain is built from TRBV4-3 and TRBJ2-5; 7 nucleotides align to TRBD1. Germline V gene sequence: CDR1 LGHNA, CDR2 YSLEER. V lost 0 bases and J lost 5; bases outside the gene matches: 9. The CDR3 is 16 residues long.

The V call is TRBV5-5, the J call TRBJ2-3, with 7 nucleotides matching TRBD1. Germline-derived CDR1 and CDR2 are SGHKS and YYEKEE (reference sequence). The CDR3 is 17 residues long. Trimming at V came to 5 bases and at J to 2 bases, leaving 14 bases not matched to a gene. In nucleotides, the CDR3 is TGTGCCAGCAGTTTTGGCCCTCCGGGACAGTTCACAGATACGCAGTATTTT. Translated: CASSFGPPGQFTDTQYF.

The V and J genes are TRBV29-1 and TRBJ1-2; D remains ambiguous. Germline assignment: CDR1 SQVTM and CDR2 ANQGSEA. The CDR3 is made up of 9 amino acids. V lost 5 bases, J lost 6 bases, and 4 bases lay in between. Here the CDR3 reads CSVPDGYTF. CDR3 nucleotides: TGCAGCGTTCCGGATGGCTACACCTTC.

In its sample, this clone was seen once. The V gene is TRBV5-4, the J gene TRBJ2-1, with a tentative D call TRBD2 (6 bases). V lost 1 base and J 0 bases, leaving 11 bases between the germline ends. CDR3 length: 16 amino acids. Germline V gives CDR1 SGHNT, CDR2 YYREEE (reference sequence). CDR3 bases: TGTGCCAGCAGCTTGAGGCGGGGAACCTCCTACAATGAGCAGTTCTTC. Its protein is CASSLRRGTSYNEQFF.

The chain has TRBV3-1 (or the pseudogene TRBV3-2) and TRBJ1-5; D is ambiguous. The V end lost 2 bases, the J end lost 6 bases, and 8 bases lay between the germline ends. Germline V gene lookup returns CDR1 LGHDT and CDR2 YNNKEL (reference sequence). The CDR3 sequence is 13 residues long. CDR3 nucleotide sequence: TGTGCCAGCAGCCAAATCCTCGGTCAGCCCCAGCATTTT. It encodes CASSQILGQPQHF.

The genes are TRBV10-1 and TRBJ1-3; D unclear. Trimming removed 5 bases from V and 0 bases from J, with 14 bases in between. The CDR3 contains 16 residues. Germline V CDR1 and CDR2: WNHNN, SYGVQD (reference sequence). The CDR3: CASSCYKISSGNTIYF. DNA for the CDR3: TGCGCCAGCAGTTGTTACAAAATATCCTCTGGAAACACCATATATTTT.

The J gene is TRBJ1-2, the V gene TRBV5-4; D may be TRBD1 (6 bases). V was cut by 2 bases and J by 9 bases, with 14 bases left in between. Germline CDR1 SGHNT, CDR2 YYREEE (reference sequence). The CDR3 is made up of 13 amino acids. The DNA for the CDR3 is TGTGCCAGCAGCTTTATAACTGGACAGAGCTACACCTTC. Translating it yields CASSFITGQSYTF.